A selection of T cell receptor beta chains follows, all from one sample in a study of tumor and adjacent non-tumor tissue in lung cancer. One entry per CDR3 protein, called by TCRdb with MiXCR from the multiplex PCR reads. Of about 76,000 distinct CDR3 sequences in the sample, about two thirds are singletons; the top ten hold 10% to 15%. Material for sequencing was lung tumor tissue. The receptors shown here come from a woman aged 65 to 85 with non-small cell lung cancer. Each CDR3 is given with its conserved first and last residue. D genes are given only for firm matches. Clone size is shown for a subset of rows, as once, few, many or a class of expanded clone.

j_call	v_call	d_call	clone_size	cdr3_aa	cdr3_nt
TRBJ2-5	TRBV29-1	-	-	CSVATNGGQETQYF	TGCAGCGTTGCGACTAACGGAGGCCAAGAGACACAGTACTTC
TRBJ2-3	TRBV12-3/TRBV12-4	TRBD1	-	CAMTLTGATDTQYF	TGTGCCATGACCTTGACAGGGGCGACAGATACGCAGTATTTT
TRBJ2-7	TRBV5-4	TRBD2	-	CASSLDPSGSYEQYF	TGTGCCAGCAGCCTGGACCCTAGCGGATCCTACGAGCAGTACTTC
TRBJ2-7	TRBV29-1	-	once	CSVGNLYEQCF	TGCAGCGTCGGGAATCTCTACGAGCAGTGCTTC
TRBJ2-7	TRBV28	TRBD1	many	CASRAGTGVYEQYF	TGTGCCAGCAGGGCCGGGACAGGGGTCTACGAGCAGTACTTC
TRBJ2-1	TRBV29-1	TRBD2	once	CSVEMGDYKEQFF	TGCAGTGTTGAAATGGGGGACTACAAAGAGCAGTTCTTC
TRBJ2-2	TRBV12-3/TRBV12-4	TRBD2	-	CASSRTGLARNTGEPFF	TGTGCCAGCAGTCGAACCGGACTAGCTAGAAACACCGGGGAGCCGTTTTTC
TRBJ1-2	TRBV11-1	-	-	CASSPGIANYGYIF	TGTGCCAGCAGCCCCGGGATAGCGAATTATGGCTACATCTTC
TRBJ1-6	TRBV6-5	-	-	CTSSYQTPTWFSYNSPLHF	TGTACCAGCAGTTACCAAACGCCGACATGGTTCTCCTATAATTCACCCCTCCACTTT
TRBJ1-6	TRBV29-1	-	once	CNVGTTYNSHLHF	TGCAATGTGGGGACAACCTATAATTCACACCTCCACTTT
TRBJ2-7	TRBV28	-	-	CASSLASRVPHEQYF	TGTGCCAGCAGTTTAGCCTCCCGCGTCCCCCACGAGCAGTACTTC
TRBJ2-6	TRBV7-8	-	-	CASSLTGLDLSGADVLNF	TGTGCCAGCAGCTTAACAGGGTTGGACCTCTCTGGGGCCGACGTCCTGAATTTC
TRBJ2-1	TRBV7-9	TRBD2	-	CASSPLTSGIHNEQFF	TGTGCCAGCAGTCCCTTGACTAGCGGGATCCACAATGAGCAGTTCTTC
TRBJ2-7	TRBV6-2/TRBV6-3	-	-	CVSSPPGSYEQYF	TGTGTCAGCAGCCCCCCAGGTTCCTACGAGCAGTACTTC
TRBJ2-2	TRBV11-1	TRBD2	-	CASSIKVRSTSGQNTGELFF	TGTGCCAGCAGCATTAAAGTCCGGTCTACTAGCGGGCAGAACACCGGGGAGCTGTTTTTT
TRBJ2-7	TRBV13	TRBD1	medium-sized	CASSLEGQDYEQYF	TGTGCCAGCAGCTTGGAGGGACAGGACTACGAGCAGTACTTC
TRBJ2-6	TRBV6-1	-	many	CASSGTGVGANVLAF	TGTGCCAGCAGTGGGACGGGGGTTGGGGCCAACGTCCTGGCTTTC
TRBJ1-5	TRBV10-3	TRBD1	-	CAISDPDRMGYQPQHF	TGTGCCATCAGCGATCCGGACAGGATGGGGTATCAGCCCCAGCATTTT
TRBJ2-3	TRBV3-1	TRBD2	few	CASSQDGLAGRPTDTQYF	TGTGCCAGCAGCCAAGATGGTCTAGCGGGACGACCGACAGATACGCAGTATTTT
TRBJ2-1	TRBV5-1	TRBD2	many	CASSLTGGGGGEQFF	TGCGCCAGCAGCTTGACGGGAGGCGGGGGAGGTGAGCAGTTCTTC
TRBJ2-5	TRBV11-3	-	-	CTSSFLPGGKF	TGTACCAGCAGCTTTCTACCCGGAGGAAAGTTC
TRBJ1-5	TRBV20-1	TRBD1	-	CSAISSGQRYQPQHF	TGCAGTGCTATATCCTCGGGACAGCGCTATCAGCCCCAGCATTTT
TRBJ1-1	TRBV12-3/TRBV12-4	TRBD1	-	CVSSPDDRDTEAFF	TGTGTCAGCAGTCCCGATGACAGGGACACTGAAGCTTTCTTT
TRBJ2-7	TRBV6-1	TRBD2	-	CACSHGLAGGRNEQYF	TGTGCCTGCAGCCATGGACTAGCTGGAGGGAGGAACGAGCAGTACTTC
TRBJ1-4	TRBV12-3/TRBV12-4	-	-	CASGPPRIGEKLFF	TGTGCCAGCGGCCCTCCGCGGATCGGTGAAAAACTGTTTTTC
TRBJ2-5	TRBV6-6	-	-	CASSFQGNTNRETQYF	TGTGCCAGCAGTTTCCAAGGCAACACGAATCGGGAGACCCAGTACTTC
TRBJ2-1	TRBV5-4	-	-	CASSWARVYEQFF	TGTGCCAGCAGTTGGGCGCGGGTGTATGAGCAGTTCTTC
TRBJ2-1	TRBV12-5	-	-	CASGVPDIIQFF	TGTGCTAGTGGGGTCCCGGACATCATACAATTCTTC
TRBJ2-1	TRBV6-2/TRBV6-3	-	-	CANSYFRSYNEQFF	TGTGCCAACAGTTATTTCCGCAGCTATAATGAGCAGTTCTTC
TRBJ2-6	TRBV6-5	-	large	CASSYSMDSGANVLTF	TGTGCCAGCAGTTACTCGATGGACTCTGGGGCCAACGTCCTGACTTTC
TRBJ2-1	TRBV29-1	-	-	CSHGPGYEQFF	TGCAGCCATGGCCCAGGGTATGAGCAGTTCTTC
TRBJ2-1	TRBV20-1	TRBD2	-	CSASTRWVGLADNEQFF	TGCAGTGCTAGTACACGCTGGGTGGGACTAGCGGACAATGAGCAGTTCTTC
TRBJ2-1	TRBV11-1	TRBD2	once	CASSSRLAEYNEQFF	TGTGCCAGCAGTTCCAGACTAGCTGAATACAATGAGCAGTTCTTC
TRBJ1-2	TRBV29-1	-	-	CSVKSGAGGYTF	TGCAGCGTTAAGTCAGGCGCCGGTGGCTACACCTTC
TRBJ2-1	TRBV30	TRBD2	-	CAWTPPGGGYYNEQFF	TGTGCCTGGACCCCACCGGGCGGGGGGTACTACAATGAGCAGTTCTTC
TRBJ2-2	TRBV6-1	-	-	CASRRDEHTGELFF	TGTGCTAGCAGGAGGGACGAACACACCGGGGAGCTGTTTTTT
TRBJ2-7	TRBV6-1	TRBD2	many	CASSSGLAGAISYEQYF	TGTGCCAGCAGTTCCGGACTAGCGGGAGCCATCTCCTACGAGCAGTACTTC
TRBJ2-7	TRBV20-1	TRBD2	-	CSGNQRGLASSSYEQYF	TGCAGTGGTAACCAGAGGGGACTAGCGTCAAGCTCCTACGAGCAGTACTTC
TRBJ2-3	TRBV12-3/TRBV12-4	-	-	CASSLGSGTDTQYF	TGTGCCAGCAGTTTAGGGAGCGGAACAGATACGCAGTATTTT
TRBJ1-1	TRBV29-1	-	-	CSVHWGELGNTEALF	TGCAGCGTCCACTGGGGCGAGTTAGGGAACACTGAAGCCCTCTTT
TRBJ2-7	TRBV4-1	-	-	CVSSQVTAIDEQYF	TGCGTCAGCAGCCAAGTGACTGCTATAGATGAGCAGTACTTC
TRBJ2-1	TRBV6-6	-	-	CATSYGLEKSYNEQFF	TGTGCCACCAGTTACGGCCTGGAGAAGTCCTACAATGAGCAGTTCTTC
TRBJ2-7	TRBV4-1	-	many	CASSLGHTLRSYEQYF	TGCGCCAGCAGCCTCGGCCACACGCTTAGATCCTACGAGCAGTACTTC
TRBJ1-2	TRBV20-1	TRBD1	many	CSARDPTGVDGYTF	TGCAGTGCTAGAGACCCGACAGGGGTTGACGGCTACACCTTC
TRBJ2-5	TRBV5-1	TRBD2	many	CASSQLAGVMAETQYF	TGCGCCAGCAGCCAACTAGCGGGAGTTATGGCGGAGACCCAGTACTTC
TRBJ2-2	TRBV28	-	-	CASSSSTGELFF	TGTGCCAGCAGTTCGAGCACCGGGGAGCTGTTTTTT
TRBJ2-2	TRBV11-2	-	few	CASSLVRNTGELFF	TGTGCCAGCAGCTTAGTGCGCAACACCGGGGAGCTGTTTTTT
TRBJ2-1	TRBV29-1	TRBD2	-	CRVEREGRIEQFF	TGCAGAGTTGAGCGGGAGGGCCGGATTGAGCAGTTCTTC